This is a list of T cell receptor beta chains from one sample in a study of OX40 agonist ivuxolimab in advanced cancers. Sequencing was performed with immunoSEQ multiplex PCR; in TCRdb, only in-frame clones are kept and a portion is missing. The table lists about 58,000 clones, approximately 86% of them singletons, with roughly 1% in the top ten. The sequencing here drew on CD4+ or CD8+ T cells sorted from blood, taken in a trial of the OX40 agonist ivuxolimab. Receptors originate from an adult with an advanced solid tumor such as melanoma, head and neck, liver or kidney cancer. CDR3s include the opening cysteine and the closing phenylalanine or tryptophan. Fields, in order: V gene, J gene, clone size, D gene, CDR3 protein, CDR3 DNA. D genes are given only for firm matches. Not all rows give a size; the values are once, few, many and, for expanded clones, a class.

TRBV13	TRBJ1-1	NA	NA	CASSPRSTEAFF	TGTGCCAGCAGCCCGAGGTCAACTGAAGCTTTCTTT
TRBV29-1	TRBJ1-1	NA	NA	CSVRWAARGEAFF	TGCAGCGTTCGTTGGGCTGCGCGTGGTGAAGCTTTCTTT
TRBV11-1	TRBJ2-7	NA	NA	CASSLGVVGAYEQYF	TGTGCCAGCAGCCTAGGAGTAGTCGGAGCCTACGAGCAGTACTTC
TRBV29-1	TRBJ2-2	NA	NA	CSVVVAGGYTGELFF	TGCAGCGTTGTGGTGGCAGGTGGCTACACCGGGGAGCTGTTTTTT
TRBV11-2	TRBJ2-2	NA	NA	CASSLDSGRTGELFF	TGTGCCAGCAGCTTAGATTCGGGGAGGACCGGGGAGCTGTTTTTT
TRBV6-6	TRBJ2-3	NA	NA	CASSTADTQYF	TGTGCCAGCAGTACCGCAGATACGCAGTATTTT
TRBV20-1	TRBJ1-1	NA	NA	CSAGEHTEAFF	TGCAGTGCTGGGGAACACACTGAAGCTTTCTTT
TRBV19	TRBJ2-2	NA	NA	CASRSNRNTGELFF	TGTGCCAGTAGATCTAACAGGAACACCGGGGAGCTGTTTTTT
TRBV4-2	TRBJ2-1	NA	NA	CASSQEASRPSEQFF	TGTGCCAGCAGCCAAGAGGCTAGCAGGCCCTCTGAGCAGTTCTTC
TRBV9	TRBJ2-6	NA	TRBD1	CASSVATGGNGANVLTF	TGTGCCAGCAGCGTAGCTACAGGGGGCAATGGGGCCAACGTCCTGACTTTC
TRBV9	TRBJ2-1	NA	TRBD2	CASSVALAGGQNEQFF	TGTGCCAGCAGCGTAGCTCTAGCGGGGGGTCAGAATGAGCAGTTCTTC
TRBV12-5	TRBJ2-7	NA	NA	CASGYGPVYEQYF	TGTGCTAGTGGCTACGGACCAGTCTACGAGCAGTACTTC
TRBV27	TRBJ2-1	once	TRBD2	CASSSIGFRSGLAGRPYHSGEQFF	TGTGCCAGCAGTTCCATCGGGTTTCGCAGCGGACTAGCGGGGAGACCATACCATTCAGGGGAGCAGTTCTTC
TRBV5-1	TRBJ1-2	NA	NA	CASSPGDSNYGYTF	TGCGCCAGCAGCCCGGGAGACTCTAACTATGGCTACACCTTC
TRBV18	TRBJ2-7	NA	TRBD1	CASSPLGTGPSSYEQYF	TGTGCCAGCTCACCACTCGGGACAGGGCCTAGCTCCTACGAGCAGTACTTC
TRBV15	TRBJ2-7	NA	NA	CATSRGDPYEQYF	TGTGCCACCAGCAGAGGCGACCCCTACGAGCAGTACTTC
TRBV5-5	TRBJ2-7	NA	NA	CASLWTAGSYEQYF	TGTGCCAGCTTGTGGACAGCTGGCTCCTACGAGCAGTACTTC
TRBV5-5	TRBJ1-3	NA	NA	CASSPQQAGNTIYF	TGTGCCAGCAGCCCTCAGCAGGCTGGAAACACCATATATTTT
TRBV2	TRBJ2-7	NA	TRBD1	CASTEPDRGHEQYF	TGTGCCAGCACTGAACCTGACAGGGGGCACGAGCAGTACTTC
TRBV11-2	TRBJ2-5	NA	TRBD2	CASSSVPGLAGQETQYF	TGTGCCAGCAGCTCGGTCCCGGGACTAGCAGGGCAAGAGACCCAGTACTTC
TRBV10-3	TRBJ1-2	NA	NA	CAISESTLGYGYTF	TGTGCCATCAGTGAGTCGACACTCGGCTATGGCTACACCTTC
TRBV5-1	TRBJ1-1	NA	NA	CASTQGGGNTEAFF	TGCGCCAGTACCCAGGGTGGCGGTAACACTGAAGCTTTCTTT
TRBV5-1	TRBJ1-1	NA	NA	CASSRGPADTEAFF	TGCGCCAGCAGCAGGGGTCCGGCGGACACTGAAGCTTTCTTT
TRBV29-1	TRBJ1-1	NA	NA	CSAKKGGDTEAFF	TGCAGCGCCAAAAAAGGGGGGGACACTGAAGCTTTCTTT
TRBV5-1	TRBJ2-5	NA	TRBD1	CASSLVTGGLETQYF	TGCGCCAGCAGCTTGGTAACAGGGGGCTTAGAGACCCAGTACTTC
TRBV5-1	TRBJ2-2	NA	NA	CASRNTENTGELFF	TGCGCCAGCAGGAACACAGAGAACACCGGGGAGCTGTTTTTT
TRBV6-5	TRBJ2-2	NA	TRBD1	CASSSNRGAGELFF	TGTGCCAGCAGTTCAAACAGGGGGGCCGGGGAGCTGTTTTTT
TRBV5-1	TRBJ1-1	NA	NA	CASSLGGRTEAFF	TGCGCCAGCAGCTTGGGGGGACGGACTGAAGCTTTCTTT